This T cell receptor beta chain is from a study of cytomegalovirus exposure and HLA in healthy donors. Findings and limits, study-wide: In all likelihood, a cluster of highly shared sequence variants was a sequencing artifact. It was confirmed in vitro that a few of the CMV-associated chains were specific for CMV antigens.

The PCR ran on 60 Vbeta and 13 Jbeta primers. Libraries were prepared by immunoSEQ multiplex PCR; TCRdb keeps only in-frame clonotypes and omits some of them. The sample lists about 63,000 clones; roughly nine tenths were seen once. Points on this clone: As yet, its antigen is unknown.

The CDR3 loop spans 14 amino acids. Deletions cut 8 bases from V and 1 base from J, with 14 bases between. From germline, CDR1 is SGHDN and CDR2 FVKESK. Sequenced: PBMCs. The rearrangement joins TRBV14 to TRBJ1-1; D not certain. This TCR came from a woman between 25 and 40 years old in good health and CMV-seropositive. The CDR3, as DNA: TGTGCCAGCCGTTCCTACCACGGGAACACTGAAGCTTTCTTT. Protein sequence: CASRSYHGNTEAFF.